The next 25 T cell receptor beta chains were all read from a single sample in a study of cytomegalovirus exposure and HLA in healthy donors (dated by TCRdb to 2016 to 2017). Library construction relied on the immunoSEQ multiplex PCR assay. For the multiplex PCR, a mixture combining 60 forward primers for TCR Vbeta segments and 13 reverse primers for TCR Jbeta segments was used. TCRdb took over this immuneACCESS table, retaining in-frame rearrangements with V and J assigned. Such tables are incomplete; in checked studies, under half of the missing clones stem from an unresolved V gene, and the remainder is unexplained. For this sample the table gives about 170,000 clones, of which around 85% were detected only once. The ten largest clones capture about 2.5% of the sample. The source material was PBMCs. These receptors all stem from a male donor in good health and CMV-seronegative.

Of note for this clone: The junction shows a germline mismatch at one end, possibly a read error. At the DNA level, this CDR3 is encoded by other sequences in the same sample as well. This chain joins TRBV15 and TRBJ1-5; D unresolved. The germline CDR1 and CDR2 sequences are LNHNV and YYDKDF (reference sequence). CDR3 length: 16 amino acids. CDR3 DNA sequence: TGTGCCACCAGCAGAGGAGGGAGGAGTGGCAACCAGCCCCAGCATTTT. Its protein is CATSRGGRSGNQPQHF.

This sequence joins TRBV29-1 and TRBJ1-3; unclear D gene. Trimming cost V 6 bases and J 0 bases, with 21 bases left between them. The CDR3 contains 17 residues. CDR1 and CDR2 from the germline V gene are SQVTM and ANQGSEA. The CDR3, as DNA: TGCAGCGTCCTTATTCGCGGCAGACGGAGCTCTGGAAACACCATATATTTT. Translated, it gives CSVLIRGRRSSGNTIYF.

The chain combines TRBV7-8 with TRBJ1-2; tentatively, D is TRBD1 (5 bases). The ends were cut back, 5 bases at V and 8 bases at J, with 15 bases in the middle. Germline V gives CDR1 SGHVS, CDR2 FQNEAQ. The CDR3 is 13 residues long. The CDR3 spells CASSPRGSGGYTF. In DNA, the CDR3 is TGTGCCAGCAGCCCCCGGGGGTCGGGGGGCTACACCTTC. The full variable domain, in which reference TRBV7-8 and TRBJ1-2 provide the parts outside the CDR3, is GAGVSQSPRYKVAKRGQDVALRCDPISGHVSLFWYQQALGQGPEFLTYFQNEAQLDKSGLPSDRFFAERPEGSVSTLKIQRTQQEDSAVYLCASSPRGSGGYTFGSGTRLTVV.

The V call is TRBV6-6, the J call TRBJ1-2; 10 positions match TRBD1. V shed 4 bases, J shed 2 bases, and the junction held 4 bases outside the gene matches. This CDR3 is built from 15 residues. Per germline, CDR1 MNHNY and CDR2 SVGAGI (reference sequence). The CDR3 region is CASSFTGQGNYGYTF. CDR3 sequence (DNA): TGTGCCAGCAGTTTCACGGGACAGGGGAACTATGGCTACACCTTC.

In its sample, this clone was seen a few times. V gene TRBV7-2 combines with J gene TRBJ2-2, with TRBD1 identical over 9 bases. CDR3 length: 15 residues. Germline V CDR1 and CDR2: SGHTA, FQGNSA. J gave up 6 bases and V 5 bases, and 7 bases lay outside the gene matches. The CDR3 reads CASSKGQGSPGELFF. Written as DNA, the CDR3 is TGTGCCAGCAGCAAGGGACAGGGTAGCCCCGGGGAGCTGTTTTTT.

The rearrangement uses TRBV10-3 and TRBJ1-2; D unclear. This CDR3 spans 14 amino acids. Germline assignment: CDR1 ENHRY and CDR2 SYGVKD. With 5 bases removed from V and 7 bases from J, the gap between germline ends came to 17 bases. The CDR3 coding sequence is TGTGCCATCAGTCTGAACGAGGCCAACACTGGCTACACCTTC. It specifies CAISLNEANTGYTF.

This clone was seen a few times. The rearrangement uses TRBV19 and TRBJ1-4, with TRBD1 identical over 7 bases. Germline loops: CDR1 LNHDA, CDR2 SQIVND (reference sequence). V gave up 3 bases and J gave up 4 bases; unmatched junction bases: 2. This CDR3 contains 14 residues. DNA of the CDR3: TGTGCCAGTAGTATGGGACAGCTTAATGAAAAACTGTTTTTT. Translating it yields CASSMGQLNEKLFF.

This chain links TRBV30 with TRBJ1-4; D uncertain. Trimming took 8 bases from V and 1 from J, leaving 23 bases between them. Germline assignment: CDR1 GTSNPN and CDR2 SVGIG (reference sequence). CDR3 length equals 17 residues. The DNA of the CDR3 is TGTGCCAGACTCGGGAGAGGCCTGGGGAAAACTAATGAAAAACTGTTTTTT. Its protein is CARLGRGLGKTNEKLFF.

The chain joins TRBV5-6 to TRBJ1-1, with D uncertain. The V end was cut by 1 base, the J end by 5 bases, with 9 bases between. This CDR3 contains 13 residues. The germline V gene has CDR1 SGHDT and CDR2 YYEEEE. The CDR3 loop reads CASSLNGETEAFF. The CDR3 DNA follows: TGTGCCAGCAGCTTGAACGGGGAAACTGAAGCTTTCTTT.

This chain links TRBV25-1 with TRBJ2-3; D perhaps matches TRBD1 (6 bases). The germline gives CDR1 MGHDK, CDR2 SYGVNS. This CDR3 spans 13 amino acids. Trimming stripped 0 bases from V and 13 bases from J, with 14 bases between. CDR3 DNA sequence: TGTGCCAGCAGTGAATATAAGACTTCAGGGGAGTATTTT. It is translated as CASSEYKTSGEYF.

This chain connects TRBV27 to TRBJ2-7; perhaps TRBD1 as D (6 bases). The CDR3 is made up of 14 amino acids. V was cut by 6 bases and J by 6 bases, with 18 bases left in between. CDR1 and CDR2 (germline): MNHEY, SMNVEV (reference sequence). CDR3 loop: CASSPLIQGVEQYF. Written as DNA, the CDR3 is TGTGCCAGCAGCCCCTTAATACAGGGTGTCGAGCAGTACTTC.

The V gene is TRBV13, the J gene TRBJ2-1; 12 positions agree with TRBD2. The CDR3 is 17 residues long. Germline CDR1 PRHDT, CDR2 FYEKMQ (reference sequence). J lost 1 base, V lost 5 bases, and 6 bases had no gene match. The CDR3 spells CASSRLAGGRSYNEQFF. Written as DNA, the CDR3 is TGTGCCAGCAGCCGTCTAGCGGGGGGGCGGTCCTACAATGAGCAGTTCTTC.

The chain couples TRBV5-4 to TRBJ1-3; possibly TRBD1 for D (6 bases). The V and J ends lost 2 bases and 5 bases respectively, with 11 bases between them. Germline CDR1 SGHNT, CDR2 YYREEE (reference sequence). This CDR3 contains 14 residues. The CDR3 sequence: CASSFRGARNTIYF. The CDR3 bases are TGTGCCAGCAGCTTTCGGGGGGCGAGAAACACCATATATTTT. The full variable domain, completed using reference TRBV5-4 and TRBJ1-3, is ETGVTQSPTHLIKTRGQQVTLRCSSQSGHNTVSWYQQALGQGPQFIFQYYREEENGRGNFPPRFSGLQFPNYSSELNVNALELDDSALYLCASSFRGARNTIYFGEGSWLTVV.

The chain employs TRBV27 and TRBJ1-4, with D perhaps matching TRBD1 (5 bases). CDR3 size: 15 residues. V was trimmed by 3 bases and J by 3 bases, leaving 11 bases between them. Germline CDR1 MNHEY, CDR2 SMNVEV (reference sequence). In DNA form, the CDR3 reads TGTGCCAGCAGTTTCCTCGAGACAGCTAATGAAAAACTGTTTTTT. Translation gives CASSFLETANEKLFF. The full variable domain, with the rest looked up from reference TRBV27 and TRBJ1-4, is EAQVTQNPRYLITVTGKKLTVTCSQNMNHEYMSWYRQDPGLGLRQIYYSMNVEVTDKGDVPEGYKVSRKEKRNFPLILESPSPNQTSLYFCASSFLETANEKLFFGSGTQLSVL.

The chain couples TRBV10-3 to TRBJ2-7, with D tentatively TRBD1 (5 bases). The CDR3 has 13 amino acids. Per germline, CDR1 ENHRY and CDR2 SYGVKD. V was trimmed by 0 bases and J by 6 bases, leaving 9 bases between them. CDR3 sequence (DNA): TGTGCCATCAGTGAGTCGGCAGGGCGCGAGCAGTACTTC. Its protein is CAISESAGREQYF.

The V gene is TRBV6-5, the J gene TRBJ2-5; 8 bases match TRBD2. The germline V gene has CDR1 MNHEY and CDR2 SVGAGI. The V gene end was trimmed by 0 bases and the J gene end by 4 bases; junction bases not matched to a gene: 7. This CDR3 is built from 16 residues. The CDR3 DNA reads TGTGCCAGCAGTTACTCAGGGACTAGAAGGGGAGAGACCCAGTACTTC. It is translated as CASSYSGTRRGETQYF.

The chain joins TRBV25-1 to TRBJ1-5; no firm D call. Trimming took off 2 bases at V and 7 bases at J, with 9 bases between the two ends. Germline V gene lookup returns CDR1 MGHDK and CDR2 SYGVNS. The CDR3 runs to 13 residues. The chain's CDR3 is CASSETGSQPQHF. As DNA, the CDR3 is TGTGCCAGCAGTGAAACCGGGAGCCAGCCCCAGCATTTT.

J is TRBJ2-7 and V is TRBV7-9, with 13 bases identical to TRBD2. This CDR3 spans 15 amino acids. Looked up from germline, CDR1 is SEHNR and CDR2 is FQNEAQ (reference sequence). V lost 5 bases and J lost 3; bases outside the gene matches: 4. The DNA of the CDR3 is TGTGCCAGCAGCCAGACTAGCGGGGGGTTCTACGAGCAGTACTTC. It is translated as CASSQTSGGFYEQYF.

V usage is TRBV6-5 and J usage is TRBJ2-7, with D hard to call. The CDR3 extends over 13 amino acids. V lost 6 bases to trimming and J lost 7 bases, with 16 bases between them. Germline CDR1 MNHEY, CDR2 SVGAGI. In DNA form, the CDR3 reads TGTGCCAGCAGGCGCGAACAGCCTGAGGAGCAGTACTTC. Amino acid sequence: CASRREQPEEQYF.

CDR3 in DNA: TGTGCCAGCAGCGGTCCTATCTCCTACAATGAGCAGTTCTTC. Translation gives CASSGPISYNEQFF. This sequence joins TRBV7-2 and TRBJ2-1; D is ambiguous. With 5 bases removed from V and 0 bases from J, the gap between germline ends came to 8 bases. Germline V gives CDR1 SGHTA, CDR2 FQGNSA. This CDR3 is 14 amino acids long.

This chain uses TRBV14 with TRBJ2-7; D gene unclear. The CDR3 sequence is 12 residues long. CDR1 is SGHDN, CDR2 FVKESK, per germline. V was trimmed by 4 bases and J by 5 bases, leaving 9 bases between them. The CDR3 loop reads CASSRSGDEQYF. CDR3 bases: TGTGCCAGCAGCCGGTCGGGTGACGAGCAGTACTTC.

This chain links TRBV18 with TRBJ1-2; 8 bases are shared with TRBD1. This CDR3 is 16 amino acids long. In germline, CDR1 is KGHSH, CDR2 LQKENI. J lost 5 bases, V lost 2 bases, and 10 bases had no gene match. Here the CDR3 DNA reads TGTGCCAGCTCACCAAATCCGGGACAGGAGCCGTATGGCTACACCTTC. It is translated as CASSPNPGQEPYGYTF.

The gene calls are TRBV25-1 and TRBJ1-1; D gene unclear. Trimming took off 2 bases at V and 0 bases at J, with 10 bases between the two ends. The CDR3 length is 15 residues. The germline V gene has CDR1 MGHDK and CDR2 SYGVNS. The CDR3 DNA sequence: TGTGCCAGCAGTGAAGGTGGAGGGATGAACACTGAAGCTTTCTTT. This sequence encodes CASSEGGGMNTEAFF.

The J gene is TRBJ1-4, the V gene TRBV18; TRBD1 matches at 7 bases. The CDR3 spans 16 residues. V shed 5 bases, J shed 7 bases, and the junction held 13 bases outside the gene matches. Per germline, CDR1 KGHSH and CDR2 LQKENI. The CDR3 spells CASSTNNRGKSEKLFF. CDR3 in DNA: TGTGCCAGCTCAACCAATAACAGGGGAAAGAGTGAAAAACTGTTTTTT.

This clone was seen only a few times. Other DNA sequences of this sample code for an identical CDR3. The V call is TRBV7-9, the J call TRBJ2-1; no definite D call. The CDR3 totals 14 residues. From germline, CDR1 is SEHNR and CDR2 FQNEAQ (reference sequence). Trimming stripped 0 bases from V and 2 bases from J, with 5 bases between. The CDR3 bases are TGTGCCAGCAGCTTAGCGGGCACCTACAATGAGCAGTTCTTC. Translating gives CASSLAGTYNEQFF. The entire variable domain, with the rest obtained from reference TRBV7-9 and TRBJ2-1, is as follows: DTGVSQNPRHKITKRGQNVTFRCDPISEHNRLYWYRQTLGQGPEFLTYFQNEAQLEKSRLLSDRFSAERPKGSFSTLEIQRTEQGDSAMYLCASSLAGTYNEQFFGPGTRLTVL.